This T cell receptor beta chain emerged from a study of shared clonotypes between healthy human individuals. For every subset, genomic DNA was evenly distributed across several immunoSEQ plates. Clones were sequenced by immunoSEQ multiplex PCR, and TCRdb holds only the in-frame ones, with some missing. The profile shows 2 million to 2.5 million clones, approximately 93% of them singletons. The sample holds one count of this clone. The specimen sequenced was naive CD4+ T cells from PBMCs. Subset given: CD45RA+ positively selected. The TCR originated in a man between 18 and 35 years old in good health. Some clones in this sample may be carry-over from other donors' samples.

This CDR3 is CASSLGPWQLNTEAFF. The CDR3 bases are TGCGCCAGCAGCTTGGGTCCTTGGCAGCTGAACACTGAAGCTTTCTTT. V usage is TRBV5-1 and J usage is TRBJ1-1, with D unclear. The germline CDR1 and CDR2 sequences are SGHRS and YFSETQ. V was cut by 0 bases and J by 0 bases, with 12 bases left in between. CDR3 length: 16 amino acids.